The 10 T cell receptor beta chains below come from one sample, sequenced in a study of T cell responses to AZD1222 COVID-19 vaccine. Here immunoSEQ multiplex PCR was the method, and the copy in TCRdb shows in-frame clones only, minus some. Of about 180,000 clones listed, around 90% are singletons. The input for sequencing was peripheral blood, taken 28 days after the second AZD1222 dose. The receptors stem from an adult who received the AZD1222 COVID-19 vaccine.

This clone was counted a few times. The sample contains more than one DNA sequence encoding this CDR3. The chain is built from TRBV28 and TRBJ1-5; a possible D gene is TRBD1 (6 bases). The CDR3 is 13 amino acids. Germline V gene lookup returns CDR1 MDHEN and CDR2 SYDVKM. Trimming cost V 6 bases and J 1 base, with 7 bases left between them. The CDR3 DNA reads TGTGCCAGCAGGGGGGGCAGCAATCAGCCCCAGCATTTT. As protein: CASRGGSNQPQHF.

The V and J genes are TRBV6-5 and TRBJ1-1; weak D call: TRBD1 (5 bases). Trimming removed 6 bases at V and 1 base at J, with 12 bases between. In germline, CDR1 is MNHEY, CDR2 SVGAGI. The CDR3 is 14 amino acids. The chain's CDR3 is CASSAHQGNTEAFF. In DNA, the CDR3 is TGTGCCAGCAGCGCGCATCAGGGGAACACTGAAGCTTTCTTT.

The V call is TRBV7-6, the J call TRBJ1-1; D might be TRBD1 (5 bases). The CDR3 has 14 residues. The germline gives CDR1 SGHVS, CDR2 FNYEAQ. V was cut by 2 bases and J by 0 bases, with 7 bases left in between. Here the CDR3 reads CASSLPGLNTEAFF. The CDR3 region has the DNA TGTGCCAGCAGCTTACCAGGGTTGAACACTGAAGCTTTCTTT.

The rearrangement uses TRBV19 and TRBJ1-2, with 8 positions matching TRBD1. CDR1 and CDR2 (germline): LNHDA, SQIVND (reference sequence). Unmatched junction bases numbered 16, after V lost 7 bases and J lost 3 bases. This CDR3 region has 17 residues. DNA for the CDR3: TGTGCCAGTACCGTATCCCCCCGGGACAGGAACCACTATGGCTACACCTTC. Its translation: CASTVSPRDRNHYGYTF.

V is TRBV6-5 and J is TRBJ1-1, with D perhaps matching TRBD1 (5 bases). V gave up 6 bases and J gave up 3 bases, with 17 bases separating them. The germline V gene encodes CDR1 MNHEY and CDR2 SVGAGI. CDR3 length: 15 residues. DNA for the CDR3: TGTGCCAGCAGCCGGGATTGGGGAGGGGACACTGAAGCTTTCTTT. It translates to CASSRDWGGDTEAFF.

The V and J genes are TRBV18 and TRBJ1-1; D is undetermined. CDR3 length equals 14 residues. V lost 8 bases to trimming and J lost 1 base, with 14 bases between them. From germline, CDR1 is KGHSH and CDR2 LQKENI. The CDR3 is CASTEGGGNTEAFF. The CDR3 DNA is TGTGCCAGCACCGAGGGAGGAGGGAACACTGAAGCTTTCTTT.

The chain couples TRBV11-1 to TRBJ1-2; D remains unclear. V was pared by 7 bases and J by 4 bases, with 4 bases between. The CDR3 is 10 amino acids. Germline loops: CDR1 SGHAT, CDR2 FQDESV (reference sequence). Here the CDR3 reads CASTLYGYTF. In DNA form, the CDR3 reads TGTGCCAGCACTCTCTATGGCTACACCTTC.

The V gene is TRBV3-1 (or the pseudogene TRBV3-2), the J gene TRBJ1-2; D call uncertain. Germline V gives CDR1 LGHDT, CDR2 YNNKEL (reference sequence). Trimming took off 4 bases at V and 4 bases at J, with 10 bases between the two ends. The CDR3 consists of 13 residues. CDR3 amino acids: CASSPSRPYGYTF. The CDR3 nucleotides read TGTGCCAGCAGCCCCAGCCGCCCCTATGGCTACACCTTC.

The chain uses TRBV28 and TRBJ2-1; 7 bases map to TRBD2. Losses at the gene ends were 1 base for V and 4 bases for J; bases not matched to a gene: 7. The germline gives CDR1 MDHEN, CDR2 SYDVKM. This CDR3 has 16 amino acids. CDR3 sequence reads: CASSLFAGDRYNEQFF. The CDR3 bases are TGTGCCAGCAGTTTATTTGCGGGAGATCGGTACAATGAGCAGTTCTTC.

The V gene is TRBV7-2, the J gene TRBJ2-3, with a weak D call TRBD2 (7 bases). The CDR3 totals 15 residues. Germline CDR1 reads SGHTA; CDR2 reads FQGNSA. V was cut by 5 bases and J by 2 bases, with 14 bases left in between. In DNA form, the CDR3 reads TGTGCCAGCAGCGAAGGGCGGGGGCCCACAGATACGCAGTATTTT. Translating gives CASSEGRGPTDTQYF. The entire variable domain, with the rest obtained from reference TRBV7-2 and TRBJ2-3, is as follows: GAGVSQSPSNKVTEKGKDVELRCDPISGHTALYWYRQSLGQGLEFLIYFQGNSAPDKSGLPSDRFSAERTGGSVSTLTIQRTQQEDSAVYLCASSEGRGPTDTQYFGPGTRLTVL.